This T cell receptor beta chain originates from a study of cytomegalovirus exposure and HLA in healthy donors. PCR amplification relied on 60 Vbeta primers (plus 13 Jbeta primers). Per the study methods: Later reanalysis found 80 million or so unique TCR beta chains, about 10 million of them shared. The assay was immunoSEQ multiplex PCR, and TCRdb's table has in-frame clones only and misses some. That table gives V, J and clone size, and the DNA gave D and trimming. The repertoire holds 150,000 to 200,000 clones, 84% seen once, with 4.8% in the top ten. Of note for this clone: Its target is not known.

Regarding the study as a whole: Near-uniform donor sequencing depth was presumed by presence/absence analyses. Per published accounts, TCR beta sequences correctly predicted the HLA-A and HLA-B alleles of most subjects.

The V gene's germline CDR1 is MGHRA and CDR2 YSYEKL. The CDR3 consists of 15 residues. The germline V and J ends were trimmed by 4 bases and 3 bases, with 12 bases remaining between them. The receptor's source is a girl aged 10 to 17 in good health and CMV-seropositive. This rearrangement joins TRBV4-1 to TRBJ2-2, with a possible D match to TRBD1 (6 bases). The sequencing sample was made of PBMCs. The chain's CDR3 is CASSPRDIDTGELFF. The CDR3 coding sequence is TGCGCCAGCAGCCCCCGGGACATTGACACCGGGGAGCTGTTTTTT.